A single sample is the source of the 31 T cell receptor beta chains below, sequenced in a study of vaccination and CD4 T cells after COVID-19. For these receptors, no antigen is known. The Oncomine TCR Beta short-read assay was applied to DNA of cultured CD4+ T cells. TCRdb reprocessed the PCR reads with MiXCR, giving one entry per CDR3 protein. Altogether about 4,000 distinct CDR3 sequences are present, approximately 15% being singletons, with the ten largest covering approximately 19%. As to treatment: roughly 11-day PBMC culture with coronavirus spike peptide pools or control peptides (ViraFEST assay). Sample: CD4+ T cells from blood, cultured in vitro. These TCRs come from a human donor who had recovered from COVID-19.

The chain joins TRBV4-1 to TRBJ1-4; weak D call: TRBD1 (6 bases). V was shortened by 7 bases and J by 5 bases, with 17 bases between the two germline ends. The CDR3 extends over 15 amino acids. The germline gives CDR1 MGHRA, CDR2 YSYEKL. The CDR3 is CASTPSRGANEKLFF. DNA for the CDR3: TGCGCCAGCACCCCTTCCCGGGGGGCAAATGAAAAACTGTTTTTT.

By share of the sample, this clonotype is medium-sized (0.01 to 0.1%). J is TRBJ2-5 and V is TRBV27; 9 nucleotides align to TRBD1. V lost 5 bases to trimming and J lost 5 bases; unmatched junction nucleotides: 9. This CDR3 is 15 amino acids long. CDR1 and CDR2 (germline): MNHEY, SMNVEV (reference sequence). The CDR3 nucleotides are TGTGCCAGCAGTCCTCGGACAGGGGATCGGGAGACCCAGTACTTC. Its protein product is CASSPRTGDRETQYF.

The chain joins TRBV9 to TRBJ1-6; unclear D gene. Germline V gives CDR1 SGDLS, CDR2 YYNGEE. V lost 0 bases and J lost 0, with 10 bases in between. CDR3 length equals 17 residues. The CDR3 nucleotides are TGTGCCAGCAGCGTAGATGCCTTGAGCTCCTATAATTCACCCCTCCACTTT. Residues: CASSVDALSSYNSPLHF.

This chain uses TRBV6-5 with TRBJ2-7; 7 nucleotides agree with TRBD1. The CDR3 spans 15 residues. Germline V gene sequence: CDR1 MNHEY, CDR2 SVGAGI. J lost 2 bases, V lost 2 bases, and 6 bases had no gene match. The CDR3 spells CASSYAGTVTYEQYF. DNA of the CDR3: TGTGCCAGCAGTTACGCCGGGACAGTCACCTACGAGCAGTACTTC.

The chain couples TRBV7-2 to TRBJ1-2, with 8 bases that match TRBD1. Trimming at V came to 4 bases and at J to 8 bases, leaving 12 bases not matched to a gene. CDR1 is SGHTA and CDR2 is FQGNSA in the germline V gene. The CDR3 consists of 15 residues. The CDR3 here is CASSSADRGVRGYTF. In DNA form, the CDR3 reads TGTGCCAGCAGCTCAGCCGACAGGGGAGTGCGCGGCTACACCTTC.

This clonotype was observed a few times. The chain recombines TRBV4-1 with TRBJ2-7, with 9 bases lining up with TRBD1. With V trimmed by 4 bases and J by 7 bases, 8 bases remained unmatched. Germline CDR1 reads MGHRA; CDR2 reads YSYEKL. The CDR3 is 14 residues long. CDR3 sequence reads: CASSLMDRGGEQYF. CDR3 DNA: TGCGCCAGCAGCCTAATGGACAGGGGAGGGGAGCAGTACTTC.

Relative to its sample, this clonotype is medium-sized. The chain carries TRBV6-1 and TRBJ1-2, with TRBD1 matching 10 bases. Germline V gene lookup returns CDR1 MNHNS and CDR2 SASEGT. The V and J ends lost 4 bases and 6 bases, in that order; junction bases with no gene match: 5. The CDR3 sequence is 14 residues long. Here the CDR3 DNA reads TGTGCCAGCAGTGGGGACAGGGGAGGGCATGGCTACACCTTC. Amino acids: CASSGDRGGHGYTF.

This clonotype was found a few times. The chain combines TRBV19 with TRBJ1-4, with TRBD1 matching over 10 bases. The V gene end was trimmed by 6 bases and the J gene end by 8 bases; junction bases not matched to a gene: 12. The germline V gene has CDR1 LNHDA and CDR2 SQIVND (reference sequence). This CDR3 has 16 amino acids. This chain's CDR3 is CASSPQTGGLIEKLFF. The CDR3 DNA is TGTGCCAGTAGCCCTCAGACAGGGGGCCTCATCGAAAAACTGTTTTTT.

The chain carries TRBV25-1 and TRBJ2-7; no clear D gene. Germline lookup yields CDR1 MGHDK and CDR2 SYGVNS. CDR3 length: 13 amino acids. Trimming pared 6 bases from V and 1 base from J, leaving 10 bases between. CDR3 DNA sequence: TGTGCCAGCAGGGCCCCAGGTTCCTACGAGCAGTACTTC. It translates to CASRAPGSYEQYF.

V gene TRBV30 combines with J gene TRBJ2-5; 8 positions match TRBD2. Germline loops: CDR1 GTSNPN, CDR2 SVGIG (reference sequence). Unmatched junction bases numbered 5, after V lost 2 bases and J lost 6 bases. This CDR3 comprises 13 residues. The CDR3: CAWSSAGVQTQYF. CDR3 in DNA: TGTGCCTGGAGTTCAGCGGGAGTGCAGACCCAGTACTTC.

The chain couples TRBV2 to TRBJ1-3; TRBD1 matches at 8 bases. This CDR3 is 14 amino acids long. Germline V gene lookup returns CDR1 SNHLY and CDR2 FYNNEI. Trimming took 5 bases from V and 3 from J; bases not matched to a gene: 3. The CDR3 bases are TGTGCCAGCAGTCAGGGGGCGCTTGGAAACACCATATATTTT. It yields the protein CASSQGALGNTIYF. Full variable domain (outside the CDR3, taken from reference TRBV2 and TRBJ1-3): EPEVTQTPSHQVTQMGQEVILRCVPISNHLYFYWYRQILGQKVEFLVSFYNNEISEKSEIFDDQFSVERPDGSNFTLKIRSTKLEDSAMYFCASSQGALGNTIYFGEGSWLTVV.

Judged by abundance, this clonotype is medium-sized. J is TRBJ2-3 and V is TRBV20-1; 7 bases align to TRBD2. V lost 4 bases, J lost 0 bases, and 4 bases stayed unmatched. The CDR3 length is 14 residues. Germline-derived CDR1 and CDR2 are DFQATT and SNEGSKA (reference sequence). The CDR3 protein is CSATKAGSTDTQYF. In nucleotides, the CDR3 is TGCAGTGCTACAAAAGCGGGGAGCACAGATACGCAGTATTTT.

The chain is built from TRBV11-2 and TRBJ1-6, with a weak D call TRBD1 (5 bases). Trimming shortened V by 1 base and J by 6 bases, and 13 bases separated the two germline ends. The CDR3 consists of 16 residues. Germline CDR1 is SGHAT and CDR2 is FQNNGV. CDR3 region: CASSLVEGRGNSPLHF. CDR3 nucleotide sequence: TGTGCCAGCAGCTTAGTCGAGGGGCGCGGTAATTCACCCCTCCACTTT.

The chain couples TRBV14 to TRBJ2-3; unclear D gene. This CDR3 region has 11 residues. CDR1 is SGHDN, CDR2 FVKESK, per germline. Trimming pared 3 bases from V and 7 bases from J, leaving 5 bases between. CDR3 loop: CASSQGNTQYF. The DNA of the CDR3 is TGTGCCAGCAGCCAGGGGAATACGCAGTATTTT.

The genes are TRBV12-3 or TRBV12-4 and TRBJ2-3; TRBD1 matches at 7 bases. The ends lost 3 bases at V and 3 bases at J; junction bases unmatched: 6. The CDR3 has 15 residues. The CDR3 region is CASSLGTDRTDTQYF. The DNA of the CDR3 is TGTGCCAGCAGTTTGGGGACAGATAGAACAGATACGCAGTATTTT.

This clonotype has just a few counts. This rearrangement joins TRBV6-1 to TRBJ1-2; 7 nucleotides agree with TRBD1. The CDR3 has 16 residues. Germline V CDR1 and CDR2: MNHNS, SASEGT. The V segment lost 0 bases and the J segment 4 bases; nucleotides outside the gene matches: 8. CDR3 nucleotide sequence: TGTGCCAGCAGTGAAGCGCTGCCAGGGGGTAGCTATGGCTACACCTTC. Translation gives CASSEALPGGSYGYTF.

The CDR3 spells CASSPAGGPLGQFF. The CDR3 DNA reads as TGTGCCAGCTCACCAGCGGGGGGGCCCCTGGGGCAGTTCTTC. The chain joins TRBV18 to TRBJ2-1, with 9 bases fitting TRBD2. Trimming cost V 2 bases and J 12 bases; bases outside gene matches: 8. Germline-derived CDR1 and CDR2 are KGHSH and LQKENI. The CDR3 contains 14 residues.

The CDR3 DNA is TGTGCCAGCAGTTACTGGGTCGGATTCCAAAACATTCAGTACTTC. This sequence encodes CASSYWVGFQNIQYF. The chain recombines TRBV6-5 with TRBJ2-4; D unclear. V shed 1 base and J shed 5 bases, with 12 bases lying between them. The CDR3 totals 15 residues. Germline CDR1 is MNHEY and CDR2 is SVGAGI.

A few counts support this clonotype. The chain joins TRBV2 to TRBJ1-1; D is unclear. Germline CDR1 is SNHLY and CDR2 is FYNNEI. This CDR3 spans 14 amino acids. The V gene lost 4 bases and the J gene lost 5 bases, with 14 bases spanning the gap. As DNA, the CDR3 is TGTGCCAGCAGTGCGTTTATCCCGGGAACTGAAGCTTTCTTT. Translation: CASSAFIPGTEAFF. Filled out from reference TRBV2 and TRBJ1-1, the complete variable domain reads EPEVTQTPSHQVTQMGQEVILRCVPISNHLYFYWYRQILGQKVEFLVSFYNNEISEKSEIFDDQFSVERPDGSNFTLKIRSTKLEDSAMYFCASSAFIPGTEAFFGQGTRLTVV.

This clonotype is medium-sized by share. The chain combines TRBV6-1 with TRBJ2-5; 7 bases are shared with TRBD1. The CDR3 totals 15 residues. CDR1 is MNHNS and CDR2 is SASEGT in the germline V gene. J was trimmed by 1 base and V by 6 bases; bases with no gene match: 8. CDR3 amino acids: CASSPGQSSQETQYF. DNA for the CDR3: TGTGCCAGCAGCCCGGGACAGTCGAGCCAAGAGACCCAGTACTTC.

Sample share makes this clonotype medium-sized. The chain has TRBV6-5 and TRBJ2-2, with 7 bases aligning to TRBD1. The V gene's germline CDR1 is MNHEY and CDR2 SVGAGI. V shed 4 bases, J shed 7 bases, and the junction held 9 bases outside the gene matches. This CDR3 spans 15 amino acids. In DNA, the CDR3 is TGTGCCAGCAGTTCACCAGGGGGTTGGGGCGGGGAGCTGTTTTTT. It yields the protein CASSSPGGWGGELFF.

This clonotype was seen a handful of times. The CDR3 loop is CASRPGLAGVSSYNEQFF. DNA of the CDR3: TGTGCCAGCAGGCCGGGACTAGCGGGGGTTAGCTCCTACAATGAGCAGTTCTTC. This chain connects TRBV6-2 or TRBV6-3 to TRBJ2-1, with 14 bases aligning to TRBD2. J lost 0 bases, V lost 6 bases, and 7 bases had no gene match. The CDR3 contains 18 residues. In germline, CDR1 is MNHEY, CDR2 SVGEGT.

This clonotype has just a few counts. The rearrangement uses TRBV30 and TRBJ1-6; 8 bases match TRBD1. The CDR3 has 14 residues. The V segment lost 3 bases and the J segment 7 bases; nucleotides outside the gene matches: 5. Germline loops: CDR1 GTSNPN, CDR2 SVGIG (reference sequence). This chain's CDR3 is CAWSQGQVNSPLHF. As DNA, the CDR3 is TGTGCCTGGAGCCAGGGACAGGTGAATTCACCCCTCCACTTT.

This chain links TRBV6-1 with TRBJ1-1; D perhaps matches TRBD1 (5 bases). The CDR3 has 13 residues. Between the trimmed V and J ends, which lost 4 bases and 4 bases, there was a span of 10 bases. CDR1 and CDR2 from the germline V gene are MNHNS and SASEGT. The DNA for the CDR3 is TGTGCCAGCAGTGGCCCGGGGGGCACTGAAGCTTTCTTT. Translation: CASSGPGGTEAFF.

As to this clonotype: A much larger clone lies one base from this, so it may be a read error. In this CDR3 the conserved last residue, phenylalanine or tryptophan, is missing, so a read error is likely. The CDR3 DNA reads as TGTGCCAGCGACAGGTACAATGAGCAGTTCTAC. Its protein product is CASDRYNEQFY. The chain uses TRBV25-1 and TRBJ2-1; perhaps TRBD1 as D (6 bases). The V and J ends lost 8 bases and 4 bases respectively, with 6 bases between them. The germline V gene has CDR1 MGHDK and CDR2 SYGVNS. This CDR3 spans 11 amino acids.

The CDR3 sequence is CASSPTGGLTEAFF. The CDR3 DNA follows: TGTGCCAGCAGTCCCACAGGGGGCCTCACTGAAGCTTTCTTT. This chain joins TRBV6-1 and TRBJ1-1; 9 bases agree with TRBD1. With 5 bases clipped from V and 4 bases from J, the junction kept 5 bases outside the gene matches. CDR3 length: 14 residues. The V gene's germline CDR1 is MNHNS and CDR2 SASEGT.

The rearrangement joins TRBV7-9 to TRBJ2-5; perhaps TRBD1 as D (6 bases). V was shortened by 1 base and J by 6 bases, with 12 bases between the two germline ends. From germline, CDR1 is SEHNR and CDR2 FQNEAQ (reference sequence). This CDR3 contains 14 residues. The CDR3 loop reads CASSLEGGMKTQYF. The CDR3 bases are TGTGCCAGCAGCTTAGAAGGGGGTATGAAGACCCAGTACTTC.

By share, this clonotype counts as medium-sized. This rearrangement joins TRBV7-9 to TRBJ1-2, with 10 bases identical to TRBD1. Germline values: CDR1 SEHNR, CDR2 FQNEAQ (reference sequence). The V segment lost 5 bases and the J segment 12 bases; nucleotides outside the gene matches: 9. The CDR3 totals 13 residues. In DNA, the CDR3 is TGTGCCAGCAGCCGCGGACAGGGGGGTTCCAACACCTTC. Its protein is CASSRGQGGSNTF.

The rearrangement joins TRBV20-1 to TRBJ1-1; 7 bases agree with TRBD1. The CDR3 consists of 13 residues. The V segment lost 3 bases and the J segment 1 base; nucleotides outside the gene matches: 2. Germline-derived CDR1 and CDR2 are DFQATT and SNEGSKA (reference sequence). CDR3 protein: CSASTGANTEAFF. The CDR3, as DNA: TGCAGTGCTAGTACAGGGGCGAACACTGAAGCTTTCTTT.

This clonotype has a handful of counts. The gene calls are TRBV5-1 and TRBJ2-7; possibly TRBD1 or TRBD2 for D (6 bases each). CDR1 and CDR2 (germline): SGHRS, YFSETQ. Trimming removed 4 bases from V and 6 bases from J, with 17 bases in between. The CDR3 runs to 14 residues. The chain's CDR3 is CASSPPAQGGEQYF. The DNA for the CDR3 is TGCGCCAGCAGCCCCCCGGCACAGGGAGGCGAGCAGTACTTC.

In this sample, this clonotype is medium-sized. The chain is built from TRBV29-1 and TRBJ1-6; the D is unclear. The CDR3 has 13 residues. V lost 4 bases and J lost 5, with 9 bases in between. CDR1 is SQVTM and CDR2 is ANQGSEA in the germline V gene. The CDR3 spells CSVGGSNNSPLHF. The CDR3 DNA reads as TGCAGCGTTGGAGGCAGTAATAATTCACCCCTCCACTTT.